This TCR beta chain was sequenced in a study of OX40 agonist ivuxolimab in advanced cancers. Study context: Patients treated during dose escalation were battling hepatocellular carcinoma, melanoma, renal cell or head and neck cancer. Antecedent anti-PD-1, anti-PD-L1 or anti-CTLA-4 therapy was permissible, with roughly 36% having received some.

Trimming left V 2 bases short and J 3 bases short, with 14 bases between. Germline CDR1 reads KGHSH; CDR2 reads LQKENI. CDR3 length: 15 residues. Repertoires were generated with immunoSEQ multiplex PCR, while TCRdb's copy carries only in-frame clones and drops some. The data hold under 150,000 clones, with roughly nine tenths observed a single time. The chain links TRBV18 to TRBJ2-7; D ambiguous. The sequencing here drew on CD4+ or CD8+ T cells sorted from blood, taken in a trial of the OX40 agonist ivuxolimab. This TCR was sampled from an adult with an advanced solid tumor such as melanoma, head and neck, liver or kidney cancer. The CDR3 region is CASSPRSDSSYEQYF. Here the CDR3 DNA reads TGTGCCAGCTCACCAAGGAGCGATAGTAGCTACGAGCAGTACTTC.